This T cell receptor beta chain is drawn from a study of T cells after yellow fever vaccination. Points from the study as a whole: Faster peaking, at day 5 versus 15, marked a secondary response that was weaker. Abundant clonotypes from the bulk population could contaminate FACS-sorted repertoires. A small share of clonotypes appeared in both CD4 and CD8 compartments.

CDR3 size: 13 residues. CDR1 and CDR2 from the germline V gene are PRHDT and FYEKMQ (reference sequence). Trimming removed 5 bases from V and 8 bases from J, with 13 bases in between. A few counts support this clonotype. Antigen: not known. One entry per CDR3 protein results from TCRdb running MiXCR on the 5' RACE reads. The sample shows approximately 550,000 distinct CDR3 sequences, about 19% of them seen only once. The origin of this receptor is a man aged 30 to 45 who received the YFV17D yellow fever vaccine. The specimen was PBMCs, collected 15 days after the yellow fever booster vaccination. The rearrangement joins TRBV13 to TRBJ2-1, with D possibly matching TRBD1 (6 bases). The CDR3 loop is CASSPQGTDEQFF. The CDR3 DNA sequence: TGTGCCAGCAGCCCCCAGGGGACGGATGAGCAGTTCTTC.